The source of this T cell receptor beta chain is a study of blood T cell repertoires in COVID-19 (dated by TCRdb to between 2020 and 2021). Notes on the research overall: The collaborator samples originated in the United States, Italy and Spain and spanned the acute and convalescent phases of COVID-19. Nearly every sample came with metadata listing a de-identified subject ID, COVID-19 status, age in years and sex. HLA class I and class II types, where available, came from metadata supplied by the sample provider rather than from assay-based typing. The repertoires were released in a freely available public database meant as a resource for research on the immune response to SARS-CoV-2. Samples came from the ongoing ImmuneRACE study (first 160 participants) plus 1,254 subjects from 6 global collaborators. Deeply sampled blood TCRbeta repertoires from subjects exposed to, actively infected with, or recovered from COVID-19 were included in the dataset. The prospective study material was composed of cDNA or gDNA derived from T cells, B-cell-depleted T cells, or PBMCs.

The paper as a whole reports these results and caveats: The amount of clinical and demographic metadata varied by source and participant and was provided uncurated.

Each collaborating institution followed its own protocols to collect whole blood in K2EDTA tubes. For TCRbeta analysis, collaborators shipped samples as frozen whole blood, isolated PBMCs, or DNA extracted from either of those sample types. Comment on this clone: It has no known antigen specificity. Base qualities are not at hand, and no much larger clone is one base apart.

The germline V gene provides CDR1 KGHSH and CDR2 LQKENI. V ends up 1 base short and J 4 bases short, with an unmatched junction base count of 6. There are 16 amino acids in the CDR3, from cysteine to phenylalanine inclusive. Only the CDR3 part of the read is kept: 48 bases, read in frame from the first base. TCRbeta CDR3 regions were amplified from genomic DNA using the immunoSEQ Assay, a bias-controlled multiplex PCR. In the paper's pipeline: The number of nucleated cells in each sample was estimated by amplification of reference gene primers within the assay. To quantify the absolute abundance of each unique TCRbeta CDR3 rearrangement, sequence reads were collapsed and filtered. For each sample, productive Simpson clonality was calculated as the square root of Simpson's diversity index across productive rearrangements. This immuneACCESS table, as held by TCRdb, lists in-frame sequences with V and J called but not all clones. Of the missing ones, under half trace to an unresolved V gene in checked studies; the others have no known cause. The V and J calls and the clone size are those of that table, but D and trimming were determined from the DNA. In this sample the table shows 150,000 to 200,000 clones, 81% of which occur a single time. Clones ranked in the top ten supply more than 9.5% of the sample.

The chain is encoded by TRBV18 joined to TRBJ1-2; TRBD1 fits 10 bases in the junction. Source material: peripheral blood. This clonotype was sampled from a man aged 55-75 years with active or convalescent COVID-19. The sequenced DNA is TGTGCCAGCTCACCACTTGGGACAGGGGAAGGCTATGGCTACACCTTC. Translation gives CASSPLGTGEGYGYTF.